Presented here are 17 T cell receptor beta chains from one specimen sequenced in a study of shared clonotypes between healthy human individuals. Sequencing used immunoSEQ multiplex PCR; TCRdb keeps in-frame clones, though not all of them. This sample has 2,500,000 or so clones, with under 95% found just once. The sequencing sample was made of naive CD4+ T cells from PBMCs. The subset here: CD45RA+ positively selected. Receptors were obtained from a man younger than 35 in good health. Some clones in this sample may be carry-over from other donors' samples.

The chain combines TRBV28 with TRBJ1-1; TRBD1 matches 8 bases. This CDR3 comprises 17 residues. The J segment lost 10 bases and the V segment lost 1 base, leaving 17 bases of the junction unmatched. Germline CDR1 is MDHEN and CDR2 is SYDVKM. The CDR3 loop reads CASSLFGQGRRGTGAFF. CDR3 nucleotides: TGTGCCAGCAGTTTATTTGGACAGGGTCGTCGGGGAACAGGAGCTTTCTTT. The full variable domain, completed using reference TRBV28 and TRBJ1-1, is DVKVTQSSRYLVKRTGEKVFLECVQDMDHENMFWYRQDPGLGLRLIYFSYDVKMKEKGDIPEGYSVSREKKERFSLILESASTNQTSMYLCASSLFGQGRRGTGAFFGQGTRLTVV.

This chain joins TRBV9 and TRBJ2-3; D is unclear. CDR1 is SGDLS and CDR2 is YYNGEE in the germline V gene. The CDR3 sequence is 14 residues long. Trimming stripped 7 bases from V and 0 bases from J, with 12 bases between. CDR3 nucleotide sequence: TGTGCCAGCGCCCCAAACCTTAGCACAGATACGCAGTATTTT. Encoded protein: CASAPNLSTDTQYF.

V usage is TRBV15 and J usage is TRBJ2-1; 10 nucleotides align to TRBD2. This CDR3 has 17 residues. Unmatched junction bases numbered 12, after V lost 2 bases and J lost 8 bases. Germline V CDR1 and CDR2: LNHNV, YYDKDF (reference sequence). CDR3 protein: CATSRRPTSGSVDEQFF. The CDR3 coding sequence is TGTGCCACCAGCAGACGCCCGACTAGCGGGTCCGTCGATGAGCAGTTCTTC.

This chain links TRBV10-3 with TRBJ2-7; D perhaps matches TRBD1 (6 bases). V dropped 6 bases and J dropped 2 bases, with 14 bases sitting between them. The germline V gene has CDR1 ENHRY and CDR2 SYGVKD. This CDR3 is built from 14 residues. The CDR3 is CAISAPGTTYEQYF. The CDR3 nucleotides read TGTGCCATCAGCGCCCCCGGGACAACCTACGAGCAGTACTTC.

A single count supports this clone. The chain combines TRBV6-5 with TRBJ1-2; maybe TRBD1 (5 bases). CDR3 length: 15 residues. Germline V CDR1 and CDR2: MNHEY, SVGAGI. V lost 0 bases to trimming and J lost 8 bases, with 16 bases between them. The CDR3 DNA reads TGTGCCAGCAGTTACTCGGGGACCCTTGGTGGCGGCTACACCTTC. Its protein product is CASSYSGTLGGGYTF.

With regard to this clone: Distinct nucleotide sequences in the sample also encode this CDR3. The chain combines TRBV5-1 with TRBJ2-7; D gene unclear. The V end lost 2 bases, the J end lost 2 bases, and 8 bases lay between the germline ends. The CDR3 sequence is 13 residues long. Per germline, CDR1 SGHRS and CDR2 YFSETQ. CDR3 region: CASSFPGAYEQYF. CDR3 DNA sequence: TGCGCCAGCAGCTTTCCAGGTGCCTACGAGCAGTACTTC.

This clone was detected only once. The genes are TRBV28 and TRBJ1-5; 9 nucleotides line up with TRBD1. Trimming took 5 bases from V and 1 from J; bases not matched to a gene: 12. Germline CDR1 MDHEN, CDR2 SYDVKM. The CDR3 is made up of 18 amino acids. The CDR3 protein is CASSPSNRGRTSNQPQHF. The CDR3 DNA sequence: TGTGCCAGCAGTCCCTCCAACAGGGGGCGTACGAGCAATCAGCCCCAGCATTTT. The variable domain in full, with the rest retrieved from reference TRBV28 and TRBJ1-5, is DVKVTQSSRYLVKRTGEKVFLECVQDMDHENMFWYRQDPGLGLRLIYFSYDVKMKEKGDIPEGYSVSREKKERFSLILESASTNQTSMYLCASSPSNRGRTSNQPQHFGDGTRLSIL.

The V and J genes are TRBV11-2 and TRBJ1-4; no clear D. Germline values: CDR1 SGHAT, CDR2 FQNNGV. The ends were cut back, 1 base at V and 0 bases at J, with 12 bases in the middle. The CDR3 has 17 amino acids. CDR3 coding DNA: TGTGCCAGCAGCTTAGGGGAGAGACGCGCAACTAATGAAAAACTGTTTTTT. Translation gives CASSLGERRATNEKLFF.

The V and J genes are TRBV2 and TRBJ2-6; possibly TRBD1 or TRBD2 for D (5 bases each). V lost 8 bases to trimming and J lost 2 bases, with 7 bases between them. CDR3 size: 13 residues. Germline-derived CDR1 and CDR2 are SNHLY and FYNNEI. In DNA form, the CDR3 reads TGTGCCAGCCAGGGAGCTGGGGCCAACGTCCTGACTTTC. Amino acids: CASQGAGANVLTF.

As concerns this clone: In the same sample, other DNA sequences code for this CDR3. V and J are TRBV5-8 and TRBJ1-3; D unresolved. Germline lookup yields CDR1 SGHTS and CDR2 YDEGEE. With 2 bases removed from V and 1 base from J, the gap between germline ends came to 10 bases. The CDR3 totals 15 residues. The chain's CDR3 is CASSFRGGSGNTIYF. The CDR3 nucleotides read TGTGCCAGCAGCTTTCGGGGTGGGTCTGGAAACACCATATATTTT.

The chain links TRBV2 to TRBJ2-7; 11 bases fit TRBD2. This CDR3 is 16 amino acids long. Germline V gene sequence: CDR1 SNHLY, CDR2 FYNNEI. V lost 7 bases, J lost 3 bases, and 11 bases stayed unmatched. CDR3 sequence reads: CASIMNGTSGRYEQYF. The CDR3 nucleotides read TGTGCCAGCATAATGAATGGGACTAGCGGTCGCTACGAGCAGTACTTC.

In DNA form, the CDR3 reads TGTGCCAGCAGCCCCCCCGACAGGCCGTTTTACAATGAGCAGTTCTTC. This gives the protein CASSPPDRPFYNEQFF. The chain carries TRBV7-9 and TRBJ2-1, with a weak D call TRBD1 (6 bases). Deletions cut 5 bases from V and 4 bases from J, with 18 bases between. Per the germline V gene, CDR1 is SEHNR and CDR2 is FQNEAQ (reference sequence). CDR3 length: 16 amino acids.

The rearrangement uses TRBV28 and TRBJ1-2, with 8 bases lining up with TRBD1. CDR3 size: 14 residues. Germline assignment: CDR1 MDHEN and CDR2 SYDVKM. The ends lost 11 bases at V and 10 bases at J; junction bases unmatched: 18. The CDR3 region is CAGTRLGQAEPYTF. CDR3 bases: TGTGCCGGCACCCGGCTGGGACAGGCAGAACCCTACACCTTC.

For the CDR3, the DNA is TGTGCCAGCTCACCACCGTTCGGGGCGCGGTCTGGTGGCTACACCTTC. Amino acids: CASSPPFGARSGGYTF. J is TRBJ1-2 and V is TRBV18, with D possibly matching TRBD1 (5 bases). The length of the CDR3 is 16 residues. Per the germline V gene, CDR1 is KGHSH and CDR2 is LQKENI. Trimming left V 0 bases short and J 7 bases short, with 18 bases between.

The chain employs TRBV6-1 and TRBJ2-7, with D possibly being TRBD1 (5 bases). Per the germline V gene, CDR1 is MNHNS and CDR2 is SASEGT. V lost 2 bases, J lost 6 bases, and 20 bases lay in between. The CDR3 loop spans 16 amino acids. CDR3 in DNA: TGTGCCAGCAGTGAAACCGTCGCGAGGTGGGGCTCCGAGCAGTACTTC. Protein: CASSETVARWGSEQYF.

This chain links TRBV5-8 with TRBJ1-1; TRBD1 matches at 8 bases. Germline CDR1 SGHTS, CDR2 YDEGEE. Germline trimming cut 0 bases from V and 3 bases from J; bases unmatched to any gene: 7. The CDR3 contains 16 residues. The chain's CDR3 is CASSLAQGARDTEAFF. CDR3 in DNA: TGTGCCAGCAGCTTGGCCCAGGGGGCGCGGGACACTGAAGCTTTCTTT.

The chain joins TRBV7-3 to TRBJ2-5; a weak D match, TRBD1 (6 bases). The germline V gene has CDR1 SGHTA and CDR2 FQGTGA. V was shortened by 1 base and J by 4 bases, with 22 bases between the two germline ends. The CDR3 length is 18 residues. CDR3 bases: TGTGCCAGCAGCTTAATCTGGATCGAGCCAGGGGCTATAGAGACCCAGTACTTC. Protein: CASSLIWIEPGAIETQYF. The entire variable domain, with the rest obtained from reference TRBV7-3 and TRBJ2-5, is as follows: GAGVSQTPSNKVTEKGKYVELRCDPISGHTALYWYRQSLGQGPEFLIYFQGTGAADDSGLPNDRFFAVRPEGSVSTLKIQRTERGDSAVYLCASSLIWIEPGAIETQYFGPGTRLLVL.